This passage covers 26 T cell receptor beta chains from one sample sequenced in a study of T cell repertoires in cytomegalovirus infection. Antigens of these TCRs are unknown. TCRdb reprocessed the reads via MiXCR and lists one record per CDR3 protein. This table has hundreds of thousands of distinct CDR3 sequences, 32% appearing once. The specimen was cultured CD8+ T cells from PBMCs, collected from culture after CMV antigen stimulation. The origin of the receptors is a human donor in good health (CMV status not recorded). Some clones in this sample may be carry-over from other donors' samples.

This clonotype was counted only a few times. DNA of the CDR3: TGTGCCAGCAGGGGACAACCTAGCCCCTATGGCTACACCTTC. Translated, it gives CASRGQPSPYGYTF. The chain combines TRBV7-9 with TRBJ1-2; weak D call: TRBD1 (6 bases). Germline V lookup: CDR1 SEHNR, CDR2 FQNEAQ (reference sequence). V was clipped by 6 bases and J by 4 bases, with 15 bases between them. The CDR3 sequence is 14 residues long.

The V gene is TRBV27, the J gene TRBJ2-3; no clear D. Trimming left V 2 bases short and J 5 bases short, with 17 bases between. The CDR3 contains 16 residues. Germline V gene data show CDR1 as MNHEY and CDR2 as SMNVEV (reference sequence). DNA of the CDR3: TGTGCCAGCAGTTTAGGTCAAACAGCCGCCCGAGATACGCAGTATTTT. Translation gives CASSLGQTAARDTQYF.

This chain connects TRBV6-6 to TRBJ2-4; the D call may be TRBD1 or TRBD2 (6 bases each). Germline V gene sequence: CDR1 MNHNY, CDR2 SVGAGI (reference sequence). Deletions cut 0 bases from V and 2 bases from J, with 14 bases between. This CDR3 has 17 amino acids. This CDR3 reads CASSYSRGVLTKNIQYF. In DNA form, the CDR3 reads TGTGCCAGCAGTTACTCGAGGGGGGTCTTGACCAAAAACATTCAGTACTTC.

The J gene is TRBJ2-1, the V gene TRBV6-5; the D gene could be TRBD1 or TRBD2 (5 bases each). The germline V gene has CDR1 MNHEY and CDR2 SVGAGI. With 4 bases removed from V and 4 bases from J, the gap between germline ends came to 17 bases. The CDR3 is 16 residues long. The CDR3 sequence: CASSWSGTFVYNEQFF. CDR3 DNA sequence: TGTGCCAGCAGTTGGTCCGGGACGTTTGTGTACAATGAGCAGTTCTTC.

This clonotype showed up just a few times. The chain links TRBV2 to TRBJ2-7; 7 bases agree with TRBD2. The CDR3 consists of 15 residues. Germline CDR1 is SNHLY and CDR2 is FYNNEI. V shed 6 bases, J shed 2 bases, and the junction held 10 bases outside the gene matches. The DNA of the CDR3 is TGTGCCAGCAGGGGTTCGGGCGGGGGACCCTACGAGCAGTACTTC. It translates to CASRGSGGGPYEQYF.

This clonotype appeared a single time. The chain joins TRBV7-9 to TRBJ2-6; possibly TRBD2 for D (5 bases). Germline lookup yields CDR1 SEHNR and CDR2 FQNEAQ (reference sequence). The CDR3 contains 15 residues. Trimming stripped 5 bases from V and 0 bases from J, with 8 bases between. CDR3 in DNA: TGTGCCAGCAGCCCAGCGGCCTCTGGGGCCAACGTCCTGACTTTC. It translates to CASSPAASGANVLTF.

This clonotype showed up just a few times. This chain connects TRBV5-5 to TRBJ2-7, with a weak D call TRBD2 (5 bases). The V gene lost 10 bases and the J gene lost 5 bases, with 16 bases spanning the gap. The germline V gene has CDR1 SGHKS and CDR2 YYEKEE (reference sequence). The CDR3 totals 12 residues. The CDR3, as DNA: TGTGCCGTGGGTTGGGAGTCCAACGAGCAGTACTTC. Protein product: CAVGWESNEQYF.

This clonotype has only a few counts. The V call is TRBV20-1, the J call TRBJ2-1, with TRBD1 as a possible D gene (5 bases). Trimming shortened V by 2 bases and J by 5 bases, and 13 bases separated the two germline ends. CDR3 length: 14 residues. The germline V gene has CDR1 DFQATT and CDR2 SNEGSKA (reference sequence). This CDR3 reads CSARHRTLHNEQFF. The DNA of the CDR3 is TGCAGTGCTAGACACAGGACCCTACACAATGAGCAGTTCTTC.

The CDR3: CASSFNRGRDGYTF. The DNA for the CDR3 is TGTGCCAGCAGTTTTAACAGGGGGCGCGATGGCTACACCTTC. The chain combines TRBV7-2 with TRBJ1-2; 9 bases agree with TRBD1. V shed 6 bases, J shed 6 bases, and the junction held 8 bases outside the gene matches. Per germline, CDR1 SGHTA and CDR2 FQGNSA. This CDR3 spans 14 amino acids.

Many counts were recorded for this clonotype. CDR3 loop: CASVVALDSISSGANVLTF. CDR3 coding DNA: TGTGCCAGCGTTGTCGCTCTGGACAGTATAAGCTCTGGGGCCAACGTCCTGACTTTC. The genes are TRBV28 and TRBJ2-6; the D gene is possibly TRBD1 (6 bases). Trimming took off 8 bases at V and 0 bases at J, with 23 bases between the two ends. Germline lookup yields CDR1 MDHEN and CDR2 SYDVKM. CDR3 length equals 19 residues.

The chain employs TRBV7-9 and TRBJ2-7; D unclear. V lost 5 bases to trimming and J lost 6 bases, with 20 bases between them. The germline CDR1 and CDR2 sequences are SEHNR and FQNEAQ (reference sequence). CDR3 size: 15 residues. CDR3 in amino acids: CASSETSGVPSEQYF. The CDR3 DNA is TGTGCCAGCAGCGAGACCTCGGGTGTTCCTTCCGAGCAGTACTTC.

This clonotype was seen ten or more times. The gene calls are TRBV7-2 and TRBJ1-6; D is ambiguous. CDR3 size: 17 residues. The ends were cut back, 2 bases at V and 0 bases at J, with 11 bases in the middle. Germline V gene sequence: CDR1 SGHTA, CDR2 FQGNSA. The CDR3: CASSLLGEDSYNSPLHF. The CDR3 bases are TGTGCCAGCAGCTTACTAGGAGAGGACTCCTATAATTCACCCCTCCACTTT. The entire variable domain, with the rest obtained from reference TRBV7-2 and TRBJ1-6, is as follows: GAGVSQSPSNKVTEKGKDVELRCDPISGHTALYWYRQSLGQGLEFLIYFQGNSAPDKSGLPSDRFSAERTGGSVSTLTIQRTQQEDSAVYLCASSLLGEDSYNSPLHFGNGTRLTVT.

CDR3 sequence (DNA): TGTGCCAGCAGTGTTTGGGGGGCGTCTAATGAAAAACTGTTTTTT. It translates to CASSVWGASNEKLFF. This chain uses TRBV6-8 with TRBJ1-4; maybe TRBD1 (6 bases). Germline CDR1 is MNHGY and CDR2 is SAAAGT. Trimming took 5 bases from V and 3 from J, leaving 13 bases between them. The CDR3 length is 15 residues.

This clonotype was observed a handful of times. The chain's CDR3 is CASSFLGTANYGYTF. DNA for the CDR3: TGTGCCAGCAGTTTCCTCGGGACGGCTAACTATGGCTACACCTTC. The chain couples TRBV27 to TRBJ1-2, with D perhaps TRBD1 (5 bases). This CDR3 has 15 amino acids. Trimming took 3 bases from V and 0 from J, leaving 11 bases between them. Germline CDR1 MNHEY, CDR2 SMNVEV (reference sequence).

The chain recombines TRBV29-1 with TRBJ2-2; 7 positions match TRBD1. The CDR3 totals 15 residues. V was pared by 7 bases and J by 2 bases, with 10 bases of the junction left unmatched. Germline V gene data show CDR1 as SQVTM and CDR2 as ANQGSEA. CDR3 sequence: CSAPLGTDNTGELFF. CDR3 nucleotide sequence: TGCAGCGCCCCCCTAGGGACAGACAACACCGGGGAGCTGTTTTTT.

The chain couples TRBV16 to TRBJ2-3, with 13 positions matching TRBD2. This CDR3 is built from 18 residues. Germline V gene sequence: CDR1 KGHSY, CDR2 FQNENV. V dropped 3 bases and J dropped 2; count of bases not matched to a gene: 8. This chain's CDR3 is CASSHPGLAGPSTDTQYF. CDR3 nucleotides: TGTGCCAGCAGCCATCCGGGACTAGCGGGGCCGTCCACAGATACGCAGTATTTT.

The chain employs TRBV19 and TRBJ1-2; D is unresolved. V was clipped by 0 bases and J by 2 bases, with 4 bases between them. The CDR3 is 13 amino acids. Germline V gene data show CDR1 as LNHDA and CDR2 as SQIVND (reference sequence). The CDR3 nucleotides read TGTGCCAGTAGTATAGACTACAACTATGGCTACACCTTC. This sequence encodes CASSIDYNYGYTF.

The chain links TRBV2 to TRBJ1-6; 9 bases match TRBD1. Losses at the gene ends were 7 bases for V and 7 bases for J; bases not matched to a gene: 8. Per germline, CDR1 SNHLY and CDR2 FYNNEI. The CDR3 runs 15 residues. CDR3 in DNA: TGTGCCAGCATCCCGGGACAGGGTTGGAATTCACCCCTCCACTTT. Its protein is CASIPGQGWNSPLHF.

This rearrangement joins TRBV7-9 to TRBJ1-1; possible D gene TRBD1, 5 bases. The CDR3 is 13 residues long. Trimming pared 7 bases from V and 4 bases from J, leaving 13 bases between. In germline, CDR1 is SEHNR, CDR2 FQNEAQ (reference sequence). Here the CDR3 reads CASTLGGVTEAFF. The DNA for the CDR3 is TGTGCCAGCACCCTGGGGGGAGTCACTGAAGCTTTCTTT. Complete variable domain (other parts from reference TRBV7-9 and TRBJ1-1): DTGVSQNPRHKITKRGQNVTFRCDPISEHNRLYWYRQTLGQGPEFLTYFQNEAQLEKSRLLSDRFSAERPKGSFSTLEIQRTEQGDSAMYLCASTLGGVTEAFFGQGTRLTVV.

The rearrangement links TRBV10-3 to TRBJ2-1, with D perhaps matching TRBD1 (5 bases). This CDR3 has 13 amino acids. The V end lost 7 bases, the J end lost 5 bases, and 12 bases lay between the germline ends. Germline-derived CDR1 and CDR2 are ENHRY and SYGVKD. The CDR3 sequence is CAITLDRNNEQFF. CDR3 coding DNA: TGTGCCATCACCCTAGACAGAAACAATGAGCAGTTCTTC.

This clonotype was picked up a small number of times. The chain couples TRBV7-9 to TRBJ1-2; no reliable D call. Germline V gene sequence: CDR1 SEHNR, CDR2 FQNEAQ (reference sequence). The CDR3 spans 12 residues. Trimming removed 11 bases from V and 3 bases from J, with 13 bases in between. The CDR3 here is CALERLDYGYTF. Written as DNA, the CDR3 is TGTGCCCTAGAGAGGCTTGACTATGGCTACACCTTC.

This clonotype was seen a few times. V gene TRBV27 combines with J gene TRBJ1-1; D not certain. V lost 5 bases and J 0 bases, leaving 13 bases between the germline ends. The length of the CDR3 is 15 residues. CDR1 MNHEY and CDR2 SMNVEV come from the germline V gene (reference sequence). CDR3 coding DNA: TGTGCCAGCAGTCCCAACCTTGGTATGAACACTGAAGCTTTCTTT. Amino acid sequence: CASSPNLGMNTEAFF.

At least ten counts were recorded for this clonotype. V and J are TRBV6-2 or TRBV6-3 and TRBJ2-3; 13 bases map to TRBD2. CDR1 is MNHEY, CDR2 SVGEGT, per germline. With 6 bases clipped from V and 0 bases from J, the junction kept 6 bases outside the gene matches. CDR3 length: 17 residues. The CDR3 DNA sequence: TGTGCCAGCAGGGGACTAGCGGGGTTTGGGAGCACAGATACGCAGTATTTT. The encoded protein is CASRGLAGFGSTDTQYF.

The CDR3 here is CASSSPGTGGGETQYF. DNA of the CDR3: TGTGCCAGCAGTTCTCCTGGGACAGGGGGCGGAGAGACCCAGTACTTC. J is TRBJ2-5 and V is TRBV6-1, with 12 bases that match TRBD1. Germline CDR1 and CDR2: MNHNS and SASEGT. V was pared by 5 bases and J by 4 bases, with 8 bases of the junction left unmatched. The CDR3 contains 16 residues.

Written as DNA, the CDR3 is TGCGCCAGCAGCTTGTCGGTCGGGACGGGGAACACCGGGGAGCTGTTTTTT. Protein: CASSLSVGTGNTGELFF. The chain couples TRBV5-1 to TRBJ2-2; the D call may be TRBD1 or TRBD2 (5 bases each). Trimming left V 1 base short and J 1 base short, with 14 bases between. CDR1 is SGHRS, CDR2 YFSETQ, per germline. The CDR3 covers 17 residues. The variable domain in full, completed from reference TRBV5-1 and TRBJ2-2, reads KAGVTQTPRYLIKTRGQQVTLSCSPISGHRSVSWYQQTPGQGLQFLFEYFSETQRNKGNFPGRFSGRQFSNSRSEMNVSTLELGDSALYLCASSLSVGTGNTGELFFGEGSRLTVL.

The chain recombines TRBV6-5 with TRBJ2-5, with 7 nucleotides matching TRBD1. Germline V gives CDR1 MNHEY, CDR2 SVGAGI. V lost 5 bases to trimming and J lost 5 bases; unmatched junction nucleotides: 14. The CDR3 length is 16 residues. The CDR3 bases are TGTGCCAGCAGTCCTCGCGACAGGGACCTTTGGGAGACCCAGTACTTC. This codes for CASSPRDRDLWETQYF.